This T cell receptor (beta chain) is from a study of blood T cells in healthy people across ages. Germline assignment: CDR1 SNHLY and CDR2 FYNNEI. V lost 6 bases and J lost 13; bases outside the gene matches: 18. The CDR3 is 15 amino acids. Primed by a sample-barcoded 5' primer and a J-beta primer mix, a second PCR proceeded for roughly 7 to 12 cycles. One entry per CDR3 protein results from TCRdb running MiXCR on the 5' RACE reads. The sample lists some 1.5 million distinct CDR3 sequences; roughly 28% were seen once. Each donor's blood draw was around 9.2 milliliters of peripheral blood. The TCR was taken from a woman between 25 and 40 years old in good health. The rearrangement uses TRBV2 and TRBJ2-4; 7 nucleotides line up with TRBD2. Sequenced: blood. The CDR3 is CASSAESGKSYKQYF. CDR3 nucleotides: TGTGCCAGCAGCGCAGAGAGCGGGAAATCCTATAAGCAGTACTTC.